One sample yielded the 16 T cell receptor beta chains listed below, sequenced in a study of human T cells and chemical hapten exposure. TCRdb called the RACE reads again in MiXCR, with one record for every CDR3 protein. The repertoire has about 200,000 distinct CDR3 sequences, 20% to 25% of them found once; the top ten carry about 2.3%. As for time point: patch test 3, about 24 weeks after DPC sensitization. Treatment defined: therapeutic diphenylcyclopropenone sensitization with weekly scalp DPC. The sample in question was whole blood, obtained in connection with sensitization to the hapten diphenylcyclopropenone (DPC). Receptors originate from a woman between 40 and 55 years old with alopecia areata. Some clones in this sample may be carry-over from other donors' samples.

In DNA form, the CDR3 reads TGTGCCAGCAGTGAAGAAGCCGGGACAGGGGGCTACGAGCAGTACTTC. This sequence encodes CASSEEAGTGGYEQYF. This chain uses TRBV6-1 with TRBJ2-7; TRBD1 agrees at 11 bases. V gave up 1 base and J gave up 3 bases; unmatched junction bases: 5. The CDR3 sequence is 16 residues long. Germline CDR1 and CDR2: MNHNS and SASEGT.

The rearrangement uses TRBV10-3 and TRBJ2-7, with 10 bases matching TRBD2. V dropped 8 bases and J dropped 4; count of bases not matched to a gene: 11. Germline CDR1 is ENHRY and CDR2 is SYGVKD. The CDR3 loop spans 15 amino acids. CDR3 protein: CAIADTGTSAYEQYF. The CDR3 DNA sequence: TGTGCCATCGCCGACACCGGGACTAGCGCATACGAGCAGTACTTC.

The chain combines TRBV29-1 with TRBJ2-7; 7 bases are shared with TRBD1. V trimming: 4 bases; J trimming: 3 bases; junction bases outside the gene matches: 9. This CDR3 is built from 14 residues. Per the germline V gene, CDR1 is SQVTM and CDR2 is ANQGSEA. The CDR3: CSVGTGYNIYEQYF. CDR3 DNA: TGCAGCGTTGGGACAGGTTATAACATCTACGAGCAGTACTTC.

This clonotype has only a few counts. The chain has TRBV28 and TRBJ2-1; D tentatively fits TRBD1 or TRBD2 (6 bases each). The CDR3 totals 14 residues. Trimming pared 2 bases from V and 7 bases from J, leaving 12 bases between. Germline values: CDR1 MDHEN, CDR2 SYDVKM. The CDR3 DNA is TGTGCCAGCAGTTTAGCCGGGGGCTCGAATGAGCAGTTCTTC. Its protein product is CASSLAGGSNEQFF.

The chain has TRBV28 and TRBJ2-1, with 9 bases lining up with TRBD2. Germline V gives CDR1 MDHEN, CDR2 SYDVKM. The CDR3 has 16 amino acids. V was pared by 5 bases and J by 5 bases, with 10 bases of the junction left unmatched. The CDR3 DNA is TGTGCCAGCAGTATGATTGGGCTAGCGGGGAACAATGAGCAGTTCTTC. The encoded protein is CASSMIGLAGNNEQFF.

With regard to this clonotype: A junction boundary mismatches the germline segment, possibly from a read error. The chain joins TRBV2 to TRBJ2-7; D may be TRBD1 or TRBD2 (7 bases each). CDR3 length equals 11 residues. CDR1 and CDR2 from the germline V gene are SNHLY and FYNNEI. CDR3 sequence: CASSEMTGRDF. The CDR3 nucleotides are TGTGCCAGCAGTGAAATGACAGGGAGGGACTTC.

This clonotype was counted a single time. The J gene is TRBJ1-1, the V gene TRBV6-6, with 7 positions matching TRBD1. The V gene's germline CDR1 is MNHNY and CDR2 SVGAGI (reference sequence). J gave up 5 bases and V 6 bases, and 6 bases lay outside the gene matches. The CDR3 loop spans 13 amino acids. The CDR3 reads CASSYSRGTEAFF. The CDR3 DNA reads TGTGCCAGCAGCTATAGCAGGGGGACTGAAGCTTTCTTT.

The chain recombines TRBV29-1 with TRBJ2-3; D gene ambiguous. CDR1 is SQVTM and CDR2 is ANQGSEA in the germline V gene. The CDR3 extends over 13 amino acids. Trimming left V 4 bases short and J 1 base short, with 9 bases between. This chain's CDR3 is CSVGPGRTDTQYF. CDR3 sequence (DNA): TGCAGCGTTGGTCCAGGTCGCACAGATACGCAGTATTTT.

This clonotype has just a few counts. V and J are TRBV20-1 and TRBJ2-7, with TRBD2 matching 11 bases. After removal of 6 bases from V and 2 bases from J, the junction contained 3 bases not matched to a gene. CDR1 DFQATT and CDR2 SNEGSKA come from the germline V gene (reference sequence). The CDR3 has 13 residues. For the CDR3, the DNA is TGCAGTGCCAGTAGCGGGAGGGCCTACGAGCAGTACTTC. Translating it yields CSASSGRAYEQYF.

The chain is built from TRBV20-1 and TRBJ2-7; D uncertain. V lost 6 bases and J 0 bases, leaving 15 bases between the germline ends. The CDR3 totals 14 residues. Germline CDR1 DFQATT, CDR2 SNEGSKA (reference sequence). This chain's CDR3 is CSAPRQASSYEQYF. For the CDR3, the DNA is TGCAGTGCGCCCAGGCAGGCAAGCTCCTACGAGCAGTACTTC.

The chain employs TRBV7-2 and TRBJ2-7, with no clear D. The V end was cut by 1 base, the J end by 0 bases, with 13 bases between. The CDR3 runs 16 residues. From germline, CDR1 is SGHTA and CDR2 FQGNSA. The CDR3 reads CASSLEARVNSYEQYF. The CDR3 DNA reads TGTGCCAGCAGCTTAGAGGCCCGCGTGAACTCCTACGAGCAGTACTTC.

The sample holds a few counts of this clonotype. The J gene is TRBJ2-7, the V gene TRBV7-9, with TRBD2 matching 10 bases. The CDR3 loop spans 14 amino acids. Germline V gives CDR1 SEHNR, CDR2 FQNEAQ (reference sequence). Unmatched junction bases numbered 6, after V lost 3 bases and J lost 7 bases. The CDR3 DNA reads TGTGCCAGCAGCTTGGCTAGCGGGAGTGATGAGCAGTACTTC. Protein product: CASSLASGSDEQYF. Full variable domain (missing parts from reference TRBV7-9 and TRBJ2-7): DTGVSQNPRHKITKRGQNVTFRCDPISEHNRLYWYRQTLGQGPEFLTYFQNEAQLEKSRLLSDRFSAERPKGSFSTLEIQRTEQGDSAMYLCASSLASGSDEQYFGPGTRLTVT.

The gene calls are TRBV20-1 and TRBJ2-3; 8 bases agree with TRBD1. J gave up 5 bases and V 3 bases, and 4 bases lay outside the gene matches. The CDR3 sequence is 13 residues long. Germline V gene lookup returns CDR1 DFQATT and CDR2 SNEGSKA (reference sequence). CDR3 sequence reads: CSARQGAEDTQYF. The CDR3 DNA follows: TGCAGTGCTAGGCAGGGGGCGGAAGATACGCAGTATTTT.

The sample holds a few counts of this clonotype. This chain joins TRBV7-2 and TRBJ1-3, with no clear D. CDR3 length equals 13 residues. V lost 1 base and J lost 7, with 8 bases in between. Per germline, CDR1 SGHTA and CDR2 FQGNSA. The CDR3 reads CASSLDPENTIYF. The CDR3 region has the DNA TGTGCCAGCAGCTTAGATCCAGAGAACACCATATATTTT.

The chain employs TRBV7-6 and TRBJ2-7; TRBD2 matches at 9 bases. The length of the CDR3 is 15 residues. The V gene's germline CDR1 is SGHVS and CDR2 FNYEAQ. Losses at the gene ends were 2 bases for V and 6 bases for J; bases not matched to a gene: 8. DNA for the CDR3: TGTGCCAGCAGCTTATCCTCTAGCGGGATTGCCGAGCAGTACTTC. This codes for CASSLSSSGIAEQYF.

This clonotype was counted only a few times. The V gene is TRBV3-1, the J gene TRBJ2-1, with 9 bases fitting TRBD2. Germline CDR1 reads LGHDT; CDR2 reads YNNKEL (reference sequence). The CDR3 loop spans 16 amino acids. V lost 3 bases to trimming and J lost 2 bases; unmatched junction nucleotides: 5. The CDR3 nucleotides read TGTGCCAGCAGCCACGGACTAGCGCATACCTACAATGAGCAGTTCTTC. It translates to CASSHGLAHTYNEQFF.